Each of the 17 T cell receptor beta chains below was sequenced from the same sample in a study of Graves' ophthalmopathy and Graves' hyperthyroidism. Researchers took RNA transcripts and amplified TCR beta CDR3 regions from them. The authors performed first-round RT-PCR with HTBI primers and then a second-round multiplex PCR. TCRdb used MiXCR to reprocess the multiplex PCR reads, holding one entry per CDR3 protein. The sample records about 410,000 distinct CDR3 sequences, around 16% being singletons. Specimen: peripheral blood. The origin of the receptors is a woman aged 18-35 years with Graves' ophthalmopathy.

This clonotype was seen many times. The chain combines TRBV6-1 with TRBJ1-5; weak D call: TRBD1 (5 bases). Trimming removed 8 bases at V and 1 base at J, with 12 bases between. The germline CDR1 and CDR2 sequences are MNHNS and SASEGT. This CDR3 comprises 14 residues. CDR3: CASRNPGSNQPQHF. The CDR3 bases are TGTGCCAGCCGCAATCCAGGGAGCAATCAGCCCCAGCATTTT.

This clonotype appeared many times. The rearrangement links TRBV29-1 to TRBJ2-7, with TRBD2 identical over 11 bases. Germline loops: CDR1 SQVTM, CDR2 ANQGSEA. The CDR3 is made up of 17 amino acids. J gave up 2 bases and V 1 base, and 10 bases lay outside the gene matches. As DNA, the CDR3 is TGCAGCGTTGAAGGATCCCCGGGACTAGCGGAAACCTACGAGCAGTACTTC. It specifies CSVEGSPGLAETYEQYF.

The CDR3 here is CASSYVQGDHYEQYF. For the CDR3, the DNA is TGTGCCAGCAGTTACGTACAGGGGGACCACTACGAGCAGTACTTC. The chain joins TRBV6-5 to TRBJ2-7, with TRBD1 identical over 8 bases. Trimming removed 2 bases from V and 3 bases from J; junction bases left unmatched: 6. The CDR3 spans 15 residues. CDR1 is MNHEY and CDR2 is SVGAGI in the germline V gene.

This rearrangement joins TRBV6-1 to TRBJ1-2; D is unclear. This CDR3 comprises 14 residues. Trimming shortened V by 1 base and J by 4 bases, and 10 bases separated the two germline ends. Germline loops: CDR1 MNHNS, CDR2 SASEGT. The CDR3 DNA sequence: TGTGCCAGCAGTGAAGGGCGGACCCTCTATGGCTACACCTTC. Its protein product is CASSEGRTLYGYTF.

This clonotype was found many times. The rearrangement links TRBV27 to TRBJ1-2; D is undetermined. This CDR3 has 16 residues. Per germline, CDR1 MNHEY and CDR2 SMNVEV (reference sequence). Trimming removed 4 bases from V and 0 bases from J, with 15 bases in between. CDR3 protein: CASSSYRVPANYGYTF. CDR3 coding DNA: TGTGCCAGCAGTTCTTATCGGGTGCCCGCTAACTATGGCTACACCTTC.

This clonotype was seen many times. The chain joins TRBV19 to TRBJ2-2; D gene ambiguous. This CDR3 contains 15 residues. Trimming pared 8 bases from V and 1 base from J, leaving 14 bases between. CDR1 and CDR2 (germline): LNHDA, SQIVND (reference sequence). The CDR3 spells CASGRTDLNTGELFF. Written as DNA, the CDR3 is TGTGCCAGTGGAAGGACGGACCTGAACACCGGGGAGCTGTTTTTT.

This clonotype occurred many times. The chain has TRBV6-1 and TRBJ1-2, with D perhaps TRBD1 (6 bases). Trimming took 4 bases from V and 8 from J, leaving 11 bases between them. CDR1 and CDR2 (germline): MNHNS, SASEGT. CDR3 length equals 12 residues. The chain's CDR3 is CASSATGRGYTF. The CDR3 nucleotides are TGTGCCAGCAGTGCTACAGGGAGGGGCTACACCTTC.

At least ten counts were recorded for this clonotype. The genes are TRBV7-3 and TRBJ2-2; tentative D call: TRBD1 (6 bases). The germline V gene has CDR1 SGHTA and CDR2 FQGTGA. Trimming pared 4 bases from V and 2 bases from J, leaving 14 bases between. This CDR3 contains 16 residues. CDR3 in DNA: TGTGCCAGCAGCTCCACTTCAGGGGCCAACACCGGGGAGCTGTTTTTT. This codes for CASSSTSGANTGELFF.

V usage is TRBV30 and J usage is TRBJ1-2; D is unresolved. This CDR3 has 14 amino acids. The germline V gene encodes CDR1 GTSNPN and CDR2 SVGIG (reference sequence). V was shortened by 0 bases and J by 0 bases, with 8 bases between the two germline ends. The CDR3, as DNA: TGTGCCTGGAGTGTTAGACAATCTAACTATGGCTACACCTTC. Amino acids: CAWSVRQSNYGYTF. Based on the CDR3 plus reference TRBV30 and TRBJ1-2, the full variable domain is SQTIHQWPATLVQPVGSPLSLECTVEGTSNPNLYWYRQAAGRGLQLLFYSVGIGQISSEVPQNLSASRPQDRQFILSSKKLLLSDSGFYLCAWSVRQSNYGYTFGSGTRLTVV.

This clonotype came up many times. The rearrangement links TRBV4-2 to TRBJ1-1, with D possibly TRBD1 on 5 matching bases. Per the germline V gene, CDR1 is LGHNA and CDR2 is YNFKEQ. The CDR3 has 15 residues. V lost 3 bases and J 5 bases, leaving 16 bases between the germline ends. CDR3 in amino acids: CASSQVWGGDTEAFF. In DNA, the CDR3 is TGTGCCAGCAGCCAGGTCTGGGGGGGAGATACTGAAGCTTTCTTT.

The table lists this clonotype with many counts. V gene TRBV2 combines with J gene TRBJ2-2; 10 bases are shared with TRBD2. In germline, CDR1 is SNHLY, CDR2 FYNNEI. V trimming: 4 bases; J trimming: 2 bases; junction bases outside the gene matches: 4. This CDR3 is 16 amino acids long. CDR3 loop: CASSASGSVNTGELFF. The CDR3 region has the DNA TGTGCCAGCAGTGCTAGCGGGAGTGTTAACACCGGGGAGCTGTTTTTT.

This chain connects TRBV12-5 to TRBJ1-1; D may be TRBD1 (6 bases). Per germline, CDR1 LGHNT and CDR2 FRNRAP. Deletions cut 0 bases from V and 3 bases from J, with 14 bases between. The CDR3 covers 16 residues. For the CDR3, the DNA is TGTGCTAGTGGTTTGGTAGTCTTACAGGGAGACACTGAAGCTTTCTTT. As protein: CASGLVVLQGDTEAFF.

This clonotype was recorded at least ten times. V gene TRBV5-5 combines with J gene TRBJ2-7; TRBD2 matches at 8 bases. CDR3 length equals 15 residues. With 5 bases clipped from V and 3 bases from J, the junction kept 10 bases outside the gene matches. Germline V gives CDR1 SGHKS, CDR2 YYEKEE (reference sequence). In nucleotides, the CDR3 is TGTGCCAGCAGGAAAGAAGCGGGAGTAGGCTACGAGCAGTACTTC. Protein: CASRKEAGVGYEQYF. Full variable domain (outside the CDR3, taken from reference TRBV5-5 and TRBJ2-7): DAGVTQSPTHLIKTRGQQVTLRCSPISGHKSVSWYQQVLGQGPQFIFQYYEKEERGRGNFPDRFSARQFPNYSSELNVNALLLGDSALYLCASRKEAGVGYEQYFGPGTRLTVT.

This clonotype was detected many times. The rearrangement links TRBV30 to TRBJ2-7; tentative D call: TRBD1 (6 bases). The ends were cut back, 2 bases at V and 1 base at J, with 9 bases in the middle. The germline gives CDR1 GTSNPN, CDR2 SVGIG (reference sequence). The length of the CDR3 is 13 residues. CDR3 amino acids: CAWSRTASYEQYF. In DNA, the CDR3 is TGTGCCTGGAGTAGGACAGCTTCCTACGAGCAGTACTTC.

This clonotype showed up many times. The V call is TRBV7-2, the J call TRBJ2-7, with D tentatively TRBD2 (5 bases). The CDR3 is made up of 15 amino acids. Trimming shortened V by 3 bases and J by 2 bases, and 14 bases separated the two germline ends. CDR1 is SGHTA, CDR2 FQGNSA, per germline. The DNA of the CDR3 is TGTGCCAGCAGCTTGCGGTCGGGGATGCCCTACGAGCAGTACTTC. Protein sequence: CASSLRSGMPYEQYF.

The rearrangement uses TRBV15 and TRBJ2-5; no firm D call. CDR1 is LNHNV, CDR2 YYDKDF, per germline (reference sequence). V lost 0 bases, J lost 5 bases, and 1 base lay in between. This CDR3 has 11 residues. CDR3: CATSRDETQYF. For the CDR3, the DNA is TGTGCCACCAGCAGAGATGAGACCCAGTACTTC.

CDR3 nucleotide sequence: TGTGCCGTCAAACGTACAGGGGGCGCGGACATTCAGTACTTC. Protein sequence: CAVKRTGGADIQYF. This chain joins TRBV6-1 and TRBJ2-4, with TRBD1 matching over 9 bases. Germline loops: CDR1 MNHNS, CDR2 SASEGT. There are 14 residues in the CDR3. V was clipped by 11 bases and J by 8 bases; unmatched bases: 13.